A single sample gave rise to the 10 T cell receptor beta chains below, sequenced in a study of blood T cell repertoires in COVID-19. Clones were read by immunoSEQ multiplex PCR, and TCRdb kept only the in-frame ones, dropping some. The repertoire holds around 100,000 clones, with over 65% as singletons. Sequencing input: peripheral blood. Receptors were obtained from a woman in her forties with acute or convalescent COVID-19.

V gene TRBV2 combines with J gene TRBJ1-2; D is uncertain. Germline V gene lookup returns CDR1 SNHLY and CDR2 FYNNEI. V lost 4 bases and J 8 bases, leaving 11 bases between the germline ends. This CDR3 has 12 amino acids. CDR3 sequence (DNA): TGTGCCAGCAGTGCCAACCCGGTCGGCTACACCTTC. It yields the protein CASSANPVGYTF.

This clone was detected a few times. V gene TRBV30 combines with J gene TRBJ1-1; maybe TRBD1 (5 bases). Germline lookup yields CDR1 GTSNPN and CDR2 SVGIG (reference sequence). The CDR3 runs to 17 residues. Trimming left V 4 bases short and J 4 bases short, with 25 bases between. This CDR3 reads CAWTKARVPQMGTEAFF. CDR3 nucleotides: TGTGCCTGGACCAAAGCCAGGGTTCCCCAAATGGGCACTGAAGCTTTCTTT.

The CDR3 reads CASTGDSYEQYF. CDR3 nucleotide sequence: TGTGCCAGCACGGGGGACAGCTACGAGCAGTACTTC. V gene TRBV6-5 combines with J gene TRBJ2-7; D might be TRBD1 (7 bases). The V end lost 7 bases, the J end lost 3 bases, and 10 bases lay between the germline ends. Germline V CDR1 and CDR2: MNHEY, SVGAGI. The CDR3 loop spans 12 amino acids.

The J gene is TRBJ2-1, the V gene TRBV11-2, with 7 bases identical to TRBD1. CDR3 length: 12 amino acids. Trimming took 6 bases from V and 11 from J; bases not matched to a gene: 7. Looked up from germline, CDR1 is SGHAT and CDR2 is FQNNGV. CDR3 sequence (DNA): TGTGCCAGCAGTCCTGGGACAGTCAAGCAGTTCTTC. Translated: CASSPGTVKQFF.

This chain connects TRBV2 to TRBJ2-7; D possibly corresponds to TRBD2 (5 bases). Trimming stripped 5 bases from V and 0 bases from J, with 5 bases between. CDR3 length: 12 residues. In germline, CDR1 is SNHLY, CDR2 FYNNEI. The DNA for the CDR3 is TGTGCCAGCAGTCGGGACTCCTACGAGCAGTACTTC. It codes for CASSRDSYEQYF.

The J gene is TRBJ1-1, the V gene TRBV12-3 or TRBV12-4, with a tentative D call TRBD1 (6 bases). The CDR3 is 13 residues long. V lost 6 bases and J lost 3, with 11 bases in between. The CDR3 spells CASSLQGYTEAFF. DNA for the CDR3: TGTGCCAGCAGCCTTCAGGGGTACACTGAAGCTTTCTTT.

V and J are TRBV6-6 and TRBJ2-3, with D possibly matching TRBD2 (5 bases). The CDR3 extends over 14 amino acids. V was trimmed by 6 bases and J by 1 base, leaving 11 bases between them. Germline V gives CDR1 MNHNY, CDR2 SVGAGI (reference sequence). The CDR3 loop reads CASSLGSGTDTQYF. For the CDR3, the DNA is TGTGCCAGCAGCTTAGGTAGCGGCACAGATACGCAGTATTTT.

This clone was detected once. This rearrangement joins TRBV6-2 or TRBV6-3 to TRBJ1-2; D remains ambiguous. The CDR3 totals 13 residues. The germline CDR1 and CDR2 sequences are MNHEY and SVGEGT. V was pared by 2 bases and J by 4 bases, with 8 bases between. The CDR3 here is CASSYPLSYGYTF. For the CDR3, the DNA is TGTGCCAGCAGTTACCCCCTAAGCTATGGCTACACCTTC.

This sequence joins TRBV27 and TRBJ2-7; TRBD1 might be the D (5 bases). Germline CDR1 reads MNHEY; CDR2 reads SMNVEV (reference sequence). The length of the CDR3 is 13 residues. Trimming took 3 bases from V and 7 from J, leaving 13 bases between them. CDR3 coding DNA: TGTGCCAGCAGTTTTAGGGGCCCCCGGGAGCAGTACTTC. It is translated as CASSFRGPREQYF.

This chain joins TRBV12-5 and TRBJ2-3; TRBD1 is a possible D gene (6 bases). The CDR3 runs 14 residues. CDR1 and CDR2 from the germline V gene are LGHNT and FRNRAP. V shed 1 base and J shed 1 base, with 6 bases lying between them. The CDR3 sequence is CASGLGQGTDTQYF. In nucleotides, the CDR3 is TGTGCTAGTGGTTTGGGACAGGGCACAGATACGCAGTATTTT.